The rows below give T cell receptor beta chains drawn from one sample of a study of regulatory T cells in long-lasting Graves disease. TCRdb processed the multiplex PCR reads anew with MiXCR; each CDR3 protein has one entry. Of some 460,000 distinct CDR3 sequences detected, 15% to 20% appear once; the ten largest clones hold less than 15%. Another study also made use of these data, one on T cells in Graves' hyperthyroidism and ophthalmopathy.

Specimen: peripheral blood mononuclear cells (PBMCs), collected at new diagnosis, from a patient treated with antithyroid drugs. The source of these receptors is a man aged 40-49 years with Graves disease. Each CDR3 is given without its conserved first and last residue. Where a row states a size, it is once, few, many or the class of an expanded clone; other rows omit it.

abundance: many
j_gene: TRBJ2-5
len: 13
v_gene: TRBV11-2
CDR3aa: ASSSRLAGAETQY

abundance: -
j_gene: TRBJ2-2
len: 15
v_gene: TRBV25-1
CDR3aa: ASSGTSGSDITGELF

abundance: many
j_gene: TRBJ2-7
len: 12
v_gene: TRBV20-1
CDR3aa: SASWLTSSYEQY

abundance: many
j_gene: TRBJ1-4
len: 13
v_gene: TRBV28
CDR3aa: ASRPPRGFNEKLF

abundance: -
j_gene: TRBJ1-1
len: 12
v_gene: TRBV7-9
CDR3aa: ASSLGAGATEAF

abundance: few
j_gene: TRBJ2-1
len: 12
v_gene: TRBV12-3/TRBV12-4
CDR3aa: ASRTRGLGDEQF

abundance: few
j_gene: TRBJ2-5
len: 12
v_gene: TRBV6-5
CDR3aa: ASSYGSSSPTQY

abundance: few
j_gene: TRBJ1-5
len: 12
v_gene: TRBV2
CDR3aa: ASTERISNQPQH

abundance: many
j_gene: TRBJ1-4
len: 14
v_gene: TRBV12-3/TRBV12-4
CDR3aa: ASSLSVGGPREKLF

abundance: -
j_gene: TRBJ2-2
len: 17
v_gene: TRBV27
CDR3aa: ASSFPPAGLNANTGELF

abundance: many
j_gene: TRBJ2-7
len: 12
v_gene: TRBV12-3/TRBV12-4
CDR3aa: ASSLVLADYEQY

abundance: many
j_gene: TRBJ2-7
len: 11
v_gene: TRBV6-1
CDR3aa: ASSEEGHHEQY

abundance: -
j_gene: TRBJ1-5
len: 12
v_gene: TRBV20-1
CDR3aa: SATSGDPNQPQH

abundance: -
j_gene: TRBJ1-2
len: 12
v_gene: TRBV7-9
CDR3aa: ASSLRPGLSGYT

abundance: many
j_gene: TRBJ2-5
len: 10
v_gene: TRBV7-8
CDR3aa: ASSFPRETQY

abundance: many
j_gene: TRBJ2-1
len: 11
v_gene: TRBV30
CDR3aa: ASNPGTLDEQF

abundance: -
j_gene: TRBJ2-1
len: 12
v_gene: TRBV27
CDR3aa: ASSRGVDYNEQF

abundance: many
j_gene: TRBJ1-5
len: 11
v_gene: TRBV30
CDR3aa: AWSPRDIGPQH

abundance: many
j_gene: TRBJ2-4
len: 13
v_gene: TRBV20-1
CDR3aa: SARLDSVAKNIQY

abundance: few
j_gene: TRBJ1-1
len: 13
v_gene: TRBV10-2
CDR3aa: ASSESTGYYTEAF

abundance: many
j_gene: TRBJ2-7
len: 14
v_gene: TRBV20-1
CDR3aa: SARDPWAGRSYEQY

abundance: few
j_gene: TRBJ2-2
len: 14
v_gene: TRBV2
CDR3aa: ASSAIRASGTGELF

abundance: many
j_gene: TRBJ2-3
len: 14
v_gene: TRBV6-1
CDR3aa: ASGFLDRGRADTQY

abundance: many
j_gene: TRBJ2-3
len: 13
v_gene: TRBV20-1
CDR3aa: SAQGLAGSTDTQY

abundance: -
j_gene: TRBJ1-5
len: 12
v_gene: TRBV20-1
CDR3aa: SARIRDSNQPQH

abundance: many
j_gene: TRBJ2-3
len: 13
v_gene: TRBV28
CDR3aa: ASSNRGTQEYTQY

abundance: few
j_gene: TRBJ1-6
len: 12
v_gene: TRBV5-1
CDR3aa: ASSPRTADRTLH

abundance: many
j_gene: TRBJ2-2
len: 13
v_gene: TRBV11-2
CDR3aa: ASSLRTGETGELF

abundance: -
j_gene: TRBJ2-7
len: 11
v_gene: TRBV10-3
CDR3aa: AISVEGVGEQY

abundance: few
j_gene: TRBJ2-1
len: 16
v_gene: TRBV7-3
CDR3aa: ASSPESALTSPSNEQF

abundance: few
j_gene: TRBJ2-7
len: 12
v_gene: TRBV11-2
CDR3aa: ASSQGPRTYEQY

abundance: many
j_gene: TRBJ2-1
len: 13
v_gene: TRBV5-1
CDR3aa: ASSLVVSHYNEQF

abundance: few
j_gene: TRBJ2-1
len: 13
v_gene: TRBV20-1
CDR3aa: SATRLAGNYNEQF

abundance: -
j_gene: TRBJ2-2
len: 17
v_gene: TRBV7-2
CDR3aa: ASSLVKVGRFRGAGELF

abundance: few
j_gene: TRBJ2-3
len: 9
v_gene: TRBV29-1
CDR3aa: SVAPGLAQY